Each of the 3 T cell receptor beta chains below was sequenced from the same sample in a study of cytomegalovirus exposure and HLA in healthy donors. In the PCR, 60 Vbeta and 13 Jbeta primers were used. Assay: immunoSEQ multiplex PCR; the TCRdb copy retains only in-frame clones and omits some. The data contain roughly 130,000 clones, roughly 62% of them singletons. The sample consisted of PBMCs. These receptors all come from a male donor in good health and CMV-seronegative.

The V and J genes are TRBV5-6 and TRBJ1-5, with D unclear. V dropped 0 bases and J dropped 0 bases, with 13 bases sitting between them. The CDR3 extends over 17 amino acids. Germline loops: CDR1 SGHDT, CDR2 YYEEEE. CDR3 sequence (DNA): TGTGCCAGCAGCTTGGGAGGCAGAATTAATAGCAATCAGCCCCAGCATTTT. Protein: CASSLGGRINSNQPQHF.

This chain links TRBV18 with TRBJ2-4, with TRBD2 identical over 10 bases. CDR1 KGHSH and CDR2 LQKENI come from the germline V gene. Trimming removed 2 bases from V and 3 bases from J; junction bases left unmatched: 7. The CDR3 has 17 residues. CDR3 sequence: CASSPTSGGAGKNIQYF. CDR3 in DNA: TGTGCCAGCTCACCAACCAGCGGGGGGGCCGGCAAAAACATTCAGTACTTC.

Concerning this clone itself: The same CDR3 also results from other DNA sequences found in this sample. The chain couples TRBV5-1 to TRBJ2-5; 8 bases are shared with TRBD1. Trimming removed 1 base from V and 4 bases from J; junction bases left unmatched: 6. This CDR3 is built from 15 residues. The germline V gene has CDR1 SGHRS and CDR2 YFSETQ. CDR3 sequence reads: CASSLSQGAGETQYF. DNA of the CDR3: TGCGCCAGCAGCTTGAGCCAGGGGGCGGGAGAGACCCAGTACTTC.